Following are 23 T cell receptor beta chains from one sample sequenced in a study of T-cell reconstitution after alpha-beta-depleted transplantation in children. Preparing the TCRbeta library involved the use of unique molecular identifiers. Each CDR3 protein gets one entry after TCRdb re-called the PCR reads with MiXCR. Of about 640,000 distinct CDR3 sequences listed, roughly 15% are singletons. The sequencing used PBMCs from the stem cell graft donor, collected from the stem cell graft. These receptor sequences come from a human donor who donated a stem cell graft to a child with acute myeloid leukemia.

This clonotype occurred many times. The chain recombines TRBV15 with TRBJ2-1, with D perhaps TRBD1 (7 bases). Trimming shortened V by 5 bases and J by 2 bases, and 16 bases separated the two germline ends. The CDR3 totals 16 residues. The V gene's germline CDR1 is LNHNV and CDR2 YYDKDF (reference sequence). CDR3 DNA sequence: TGTGCCACCAGCGGAGGGAGACAGGGCCCCTACAATGAGCAGTTCTTC. Translated: CATSGGRQGPYNEQFF.

This clonotype has a count of ten or more. The rearrangement links TRBV20-1 to TRBJ2-2, with no clear D. This CDR3 contains 14 residues. CDR1 is DFQATT and CDR2 is SNEGSKA in the germline V gene (reference sequence). V was clipped by 1 base and J by 4 bases, with 10 bases between them. For the CDR3, the DNA is TGCAGTGCTAGAGGATCGGCCGGCACCGGGGAGCTGTTTTTT. It specifies CSARGSAGTGELFF.

Only one count was recorded for this clonotype. Being one base from a much bigger clone, this may be a read error. The rearrangement uses TRBV20-1 and TRBJ1-1, with a possible D match to TRBD1 (5 bases). This CDR3 comprises 13 residues. Germline assignment: CDR1 DFQATT and CDR2 SNEGSKA (reference sequence). CDR3 region: CSASGGGDTDAFF. In DNA, the CDR3 is TGCAGTGCTAGCGGGGGTGGCGACACTGACGCTTTCTTT.

The chain carries TRBV7-9 and TRBJ2-2; perhaps TRBD2 as D (5 bases). The CDR3 sequence is 16 residues long. Per the germline V gene, CDR1 is SEHNR and CDR2 is FQNEAQ (reference sequence). The ends were cut back, 6 bases at V and 2 bases at J, with 16 bases in the middle. CDR3 sequence: CASRNAGGHNTGELFF. CDR3 bases: TGTGCCAGCAGGAACGCCGGCGGGCACAACACCGGGGAGCTGTTTTTT. The full variable domain, completed using reference TRBV7-9 and TRBJ2-2, is DTGVSQNPRHKITKRGQNVTFRCDPISEHNRLYWYRQTLGQGPEFLTYFQNEAQLEKSRLLSDRFSAERPKGSFSTLEIQRTEQGDSAMYLCASRNAGGHNTGELFFGEGSRLTVL.

The table lists this clonotype with many counts. The chain joins TRBV20-1 to TRBJ2-3; no reliable D call. Between the trimmed V and J ends, which lost 0 bases and 4 bases, there was a span of 14 bases. CDR1 and CDR2 from the germline V gene are DFQATT and SNEGSKA (reference sequence). The CDR3 covers 15 residues. CDR3 sequence: CSARDDTQVADTQYF. CDR3 in DNA: TGCAGTGCTAGAGATGACACCCAGGTGGCAGATACGCAGTATTTT.

This clonotype was counted only a few times. This sequence joins TRBV7-7 and TRBJ2-3; D gene uncertain. Germline V gene data show CDR1 as SSHAT and CDR2 as FNYEAQ (reference sequence). The germline V and J ends were trimmed by 4 bases and 6 bases, with 11 bases remaining between them. The CDR3 extends over 13 amino acids. For the CDR3, the DNA is TGTGCCAGCAGCTCGCTTGAGGCGGATACGCAGTATTTT. It is translated as CASSSLEADTQYF.

V is TRBV5-1 and J is TRBJ2-3, with TRBD2 matching 8 bases. The CDR3 is made up of 15 amino acids. J gave up 4 bases and V 4 bases, and 8 bases lay outside the gene matches. Germline V gene lookup returns CDR1 SGHRS and CDR2 YFSETQ. In DNA, the CDR3 is TGCGCCAGCAGCCGGGAACTAGCGGCTTCAGATACGCAGTATTTT. This gives the protein CASSRELAASDTQYF. Based on the CDR3 plus reference TRBV5-1 and TRBJ2-3, the full variable domain is KAGVTQTPRYLIKTRGQQVTLSCSPISGHRSVSWYQQTPGQGLQFLFEYFSETQRNKGNFPGRFSGRQFSNSRSEMNVSTLELGDSALYLCASSRELAASDTQYFGPGTRLTVL.

This clonotype was detected only a few times. For the CDR3, the DNA is TGTGCCAGCAGTTTAGGAGACTTCTACACCGGGGAGCTGTTTTTT. Protein product: CASSLGDFYTGELFF. V usage is TRBV27 and J usage is TRBJ2-2; D is unresolved. Germline V CDR1 and CDR2: MNHEY, SMNVEV (reference sequence). The CDR3 totals 15 residues. The germline V and J ends were trimmed by 2 bases and 3 bases, with 10 bases remaining between them.

The chain is built from TRBV10-2 and TRBJ1-2; 8 bases match TRBD1. CDR3 length equals 14 residues. Germline trimming cut 6 bases from V and 3 bases from J; bases unmatched to any gene: 6. Germline assignment: CDR1 WSHSY and CDR2 SAAADI. This chain's CDR3 is CASSDGQGYYGYTF. As DNA, the CDR3 is TGCGCCAGCAGCGATGGACAGGGATACTATGGCTACACCTTC.

This clonotype was seen ten or more times. The chain links TRBV7-2 to TRBJ2-7; no clear D. The germline V and J ends were trimmed by 1 base and 4 bases, with 11 bases remaining between them. This CDR3 is 14 amino acids long. CDR1 is SGHTA, CDR2 FQGNSA, per germline. The CDR3: CASSLGAREYEQYV. The CDR3 nucleotides are TGTGCCAGCAGCTTAGGGGCGCGAGAATACGAGCAGTACGTC.

In its sample, this clonotype was seen a few times. This chain uses TRBV11-2 with TRBJ2-7, with 8 bases matching TRBD2. Germline V gene data show CDR1 as SGHAT and CDR2 as FQNNGV. The CDR3 spans 13 residues. The V and J ends lost 4 bases and 3 bases, in that order; junction bases with no gene match: 2. CDR3 in DNA: TGTGCCAGCAGCTCGACTAGCGACTACGAGCAGTACTTC. This translates into CASSSTSDYEQYF.

This clonotype was counted a few times. This chain uses TRBV13 with TRBJ2-5, with D perhaps TRBD2 (5 bases). V was clipped by 5 bases and J by 5 bases, with 15 bases between them. The CDR3 is 14 amino acids. Germline V lookup: CDR1 PRHDT, CDR2 FYEKMQ (reference sequence). The CDR3 DNA reads TGTGCCAGCAGCCCCGGGATTTTGGGGGAGACCCAGTACTTC. Translated, it gives CASSPGILGETQYF. Combining the CDR3 with reference TRBV13 and TRBJ2-5 gives the whole variable domain AAGVIQSPRHLIKEKRETATLKCYPIPRHDTVYWYQQGPGQDPQFLISFYEKMQSDKGSIPDRFSAQQFSDYHSELNMSSLELGDSALYFCASSPGILGETQYFGPGTRLLVL.

This clonotype was detected many times. Here the CDR3 DNA reads TGCAGTGCTAGCGAAGTAAGCGGGGCCAACGTCCTGACTTTC. Translation gives CSASEVSGANVLTF. The chain links TRBV20-1 to TRBJ2-6; D remains unclear. Trimming stripped 3 bases from V and 4 bases from J, with 10 bases between. Germline V lookup: CDR1 DFQATT, CDR2 SNEGSKA (reference sequence). This CDR3 comprises 14 residues.

Ten or more counts support this clonotype. The CDR3 bases are TGCGCCAGCAGCGGACACCCCAGGATCTCCTACGAGCAGTACGTC. Translation gives CASSGHPRISYEQYV. The rearrangement joins TRBV5-1 to TRBJ2-7; the D gene is possibly TRBD1 (5 bases). The CDR3 consists of 15 residues. With 4 bases removed from V and 0 bases from J, the gap between germline ends came to 14 bases. The V gene's germline CDR1 is SGHRS and CDR2 YFSETQ.

At least ten counts were recorded for this clonotype. At one end the junction does not follow the germline gene, possibly because of a read error. The V and J genes are TRBV12-3 or TRBV12-4 and TRBJ2-1; 11 bases match TRBD2. This CDR3 is built from 15 residues. The CDR3 loop is CASSLAGGFYNEQFF. CDR3 in DNA: TGTGCCAGCAGTCTAGCGGGGGGTTTCTACAATGAGCAGTTCTTC.

This clonotype has ten or more counts. V and J are TRBV6-5 and TRBJ2-1, with D hard to call. CDR3 length: 16 residues. Germline lookup yields CDR1 MNHEY and CDR2 SVGAGI. V dropped 2 bases and J dropped 8 bases, with 19 bases sitting between them. CDR3 sequence (DNA): TGTGCCAGCAGTTACCTCGTAGGGAACGAACTGGATGAGCAGTTCTTC. It is translated as CASSYLVGNELDEQFF.

This chain connects TRBV11-1 to TRBJ2-1; D might be TRBD2 (5 bases). Germline-derived CDR1 and CDR2 are SGHAT and FQDESV (reference sequence). Trimming removed 9 bases from V and 8 bases from J, with 17 bases in between. This CDR3 has 13 amino acids. The CDR3 loop reads CARGGSEIDEQFF. The DNA for the CDR3 is TGTGCCAGAGGAGGCTCTGAGATCGATGAGCAGTTCTTC.

This clonotype was found a few times. The genes are TRBV28 and TRBJ1-5, with 8 bases matching TRBD1. The V gene's germline CDR1 is MDHEN and CDR2 SYDVKM. Trimming cost V 3 bases and J 4 bases; bases outside gene matches: 5. The CDR3 sequence is 15 residues long. CDR3 coding DNA: TGTGCCAGCAGTTTCCCGGACAGGGTGAATCAGCCCCAGCATTTT. This sequence encodes CASSFPDRVNQPQHF.

The chain links TRBV28 to TRBJ1-1; 7 bases agree with TRBD1. The CDR3 is 15 residues long. Trimming removed 6 bases from V and 3 bases from J; junction bases left unmatched: 10. Looked up from germline, CDR1 is MDHEN and CDR2 is SYDVKM. CDR3 amino acids: CASRPGQQIYTEAFF. CDR3 nucleotide sequence: TGTGCCAGCAGACCGGGACAGCAAATTTACACTGAAGCTTTCTTT.

This clonotype was recorded at least ten times. This chain connects TRBV10-3 to TRBJ1-4; D is unclear. Germline values: CDR1 ENHRY, CDR2 SYGVKD. This CDR3 comprises 13 residues. The V end was cut by 10 bases, the J end by 2 bases, with 11 bases between. CDR3 nucleotides: TGTGCCACTGCGCCTCGGACTAATGAAAAACTGTTTTTT. It yields the protein CATAPRTNEKLFF.

This clonotype was detected many times. The genes are TRBV20-1 and TRBJ1-1; possibly TRBD1 for D (5 bases). V was pared by 0 bases and J by 9 bases, with 11 bases between. Germline CDR1 and CDR2: DFQATT and SNEGSKA (reference sequence). The CDR3 is made up of 12 amino acids. The CDR3 bases are TGCAGTGCTAGAGAGGGGGATGGGAAAGCTTTCTTT. Its protein product is CSAREGDGKAFF.

This clonotype was counted many times. The chain recombines TRBV7-2 with TRBJ2-3; 10 nucleotides match TRBD1. The CDR3 covers 16 residues. Trimming removed 4 bases from V and 4 bases from J; junction bases left unmatched: 8. CDR1 SGHTA and CDR2 FQGNSA come from the germline V gene. CDR3 nucleotide sequence: TGTGCCAGCAGCTCCGCGACAGGGGGCGAGGCAGATACGCAGTATTTT. Translation: CASSSATGGEADTQYF.

This clonotype was observed at least ten times. J is TRBJ2-7 and V is TRBV27; D is unresolved. The CDR3 totals 13 residues. Germline V CDR1 and CDR2: MNHEY, SMNVEV (reference sequence). V lost 5 bases, J lost 5 bases, and 13 bases lay in between. The CDR3 region is CASSPRPTHEQYF. The CDR3, as DNA: TGTGCCAGCAGTCCTAGACCTACCCACGAGCAGTACTTC.